Presented here are 18 T cell receptor beta chains from one specimen sequenced in a study of T cell repertoires in ileal Crohn's disease. Profiling relied on immunoSEQ multiplex PCR, and the TCRdb table lists in-frame clones only, not all of them. The sample lists 8,000 or so clones; roughly 73% were seen once. Sequencing was performed on ileal tissue. These receptor sequences come from an adult with Crohn's disease.

This chain uses TRBV5-4 with TRBJ1-3; the match to TRBD1 covers 9 bases. The CDR3 is made up of 16 amino acids. The ends lost 3 bases at V and 0 bases at J; junction bases unmatched: 4. Germline CDR1 and CDR2: SGHNT and YYREEE (reference sequence). DNA of the CDR3: TGTGCCAGCAGCTCTAGGACAGGGGACTCTGGAAACACCATATATTTT. Translated: CASSSRTGDSGNTIYF.

This clone was observed once. The chain combines TRBV7-8 with TRBJ1-1; D is undetermined. The CDR3 has 12 amino acids. Looked up from germline, CDR1 is SGHVS and CDR2 is FQNEAQ. Trimming took off 6 bases at V and 6 bases at J, with 11 bases between the two ends. CDR3: CASSPGTPEAFF. The CDR3 DNA follows: TGTGCCAGCAGTCCGGGAACCCCTGAAGCTTTCTTT.

This clone was recorded a few times. This sequence joins TRBV6-6 and TRBJ1-5, with D possibly being TRBD1 (5 bases). Trimming took off 0 bases at V and 5 bases at J, with 11 bases between the two ends. From germline, CDR1 is MNHNY and CDR2 SVGAGI (reference sequence). This CDR3 spans 15 amino acids. The CDR3 protein is CASSYSAGPDQPQHF. The CDR3, as DNA: TGTGCCAGCAGTTACTCCGCAGGGCCCGATCAGCCCCAGCATTTT.

The rearrangement links TRBV30 to TRBJ2-6; D gene ambiguous. The CDR3 loop spans 14 amino acids. The V gene's germline CDR1 is GTSNPN and CDR2 SVGIG (reference sequence). The germline V and J ends were trimmed by 2 bases and 2 bases, with 7 bases remaining between them. CDR3 in amino acids: CAWSIQAGANVLTF. Here the CDR3 DNA reads TGTGCCTGGAGTATACAAGCTGGGGCCAACGTCCTGACTTTC.

V and J are TRBV27 and TRBJ1-1; maybe TRBD1 (5 bases). The CDR3 is 16 amino acids. CDR1 and CDR2 (germline): MNHEY, SMNVEV (reference sequence). Trimming removed 4 bases from V and 1 base from J, with 16 bases in between. The CDR3 region has the DNA TGTGCCAGCAGTTACGCTGAGACGACAGCGAACACTGAAGCTTTCTTT. It codes for CASSYAETTANTEAFF.

The chain combines TRBV19 with TRBJ1-1; TRBD1 might be the D (6 bases). V lost 5 bases and J 1 base, leaving 14 bases between the germline ends. The CDR3 sequence is 15 residues long. CDR1 LNHDA and CDR2 SQIVND come from the germline V gene (reference sequence). CDR3 in amino acids: CASSARGARNTEAFF. CDR3 nucleotide sequence: TGTGCCAGTAGTGCCCGGGGGGCTCGGAACACTGAAGCTTTCTTT.

The chain has TRBV6-4 and TRBJ2-2, with TRBD2 matching over 7 bases. CDR1 and CDR2 (germline): MRHNA, SNTAGT. V lost 2 bases to trimming and J lost 0 bases; unmatched junction nucleotides: 0. This CDR3 has 15 residues. The CDR3 DNA sequence: TGTGCCAGCAGTGACGGACTAGCGAACACCGGGGAGCTGTTTTTT. The encoded protein is CASSDGLANTGELFF.

The J gene is TRBJ1-6, the V gene TRBV7-9, with no clear D. The CDR3 is made up of 13 amino acids. Per germline, CDR1 SEHNR and CDR2 FQNEAQ (reference sequence). The V and J ends lost 2 bases and 8 bases respectively, with 7 bases between them. CDR3 in amino acids: CASSLRGDSPLHF. The CDR3 DNA reads as TGTGCCAGCAGCTTACGGGGAGATTCACCCCTCCACTTT. The full variable domain, with the rest looked up from reference TRBV7-9 and TRBJ1-6, is DTGVSQNPRHKITKRGQNVTFRCDPISEHNRLYWYRQTLGQGPEFLTYFQNEAQLEKSRLLSDRFSAERPKGSFSTLEIQRTEQGDSAMYLCASSLRGDSPLHFGNGTRLTVT.

The chain recombines TRBV28 with TRBJ2-7; D uncertain. The CDR3 extends over 14 amino acids. Trimming left V 3 bases short and J 2 bases short, with 11 bases between. In germline, CDR1 is MDHEN, CDR2 SYDVKM. The CDR3 DNA reads TGTGCCAGCAGTTTTGTCGGTAGCCCCTACGAGCAGTACTTC. This sequence encodes CASSFVGSPYEQYF.

The count of this clone is one. The rearrangement joins TRBV28 to TRBJ1-2; no definite D call. This CDR3 comprises 14 residues. Germline V gene lookup returns CDR1 MDHEN and CDR2 SYDVKM. The germline V and J ends were trimmed by 3 bases and 6 bases, with 14 bases remaining between them. This chain's CDR3 is CASSLAARLDGYTF. The DNA for the CDR3 is TGTGCCAGCAGTTTGGCGGCCCGGCTGGATGGCTACACCTTC.

The V and J genes are TRBV5-1 and TRBJ2-1; 10 nucleotides match TRBD2. The CDR3 spans 17 residues. Losses at the gene ends were 1 base for V and 3 bases for J; bases not matched to a gene: 7. Looked up from germline, CDR1 is SGHRS and CDR2 is YFSETQ. CDR3 coding DNA: TGCGCCAGCAGCTTGTACCCTAGGACTAGCGGCTACAATGAGCAGTTCTTC. This codes for CASSLYPRTSGYNEQFF.

J is TRBJ1-1 and V is TRBV21-1. TRBV21-1 is designated a pseudogene. The CDR3 is 14 residues long. The chain's CDR3 is CASSIAGGFGEAFF. The CDR3 DNA is TGTGCCAGCAGCATCGCAGGAGGTTTTGGCGAAGCTTTCTTT.

V and J are TRBV9 and TRBJ2-1, with 10 bases that match TRBD2. The germline V gene has CDR1 SGDLS and CDR2 YYNGEE. V gave up 4 bases and J gave up 5 bases; unmatched junction bases: 6. CDR3 size: 15 residues. CDR3 DNA: TGTGCCAGCAGCTCCCAAGGACTAGCGGACAATGAGCAGTTCTTC. It translates to CASSSQGLADNEQFF.

V usage is TRBV7-2 and J usage is TRBJ2-3; D is perhaps TRBD1 (5 bases). The germline V gene encodes CDR1 SGHTA and CDR2 FQGNSA. V lost 0 bases to trimming and J lost 5 bases, with 6 bases between them. The length of the CDR3 is 13 residues. This CDR3 is CASSLAQGDTQYF. Written as DNA, the CDR3 is TGTGCCAGCAGCTTAGCCCAGGGAGATACGCAGTATTTT.

The chain couples TRBV27 to TRBJ1-5; perhaps TRBD1 as D (5 bases). Germline CDR1 is MNHEY and CDR2 is SMNVEV (reference sequence). The CDR3 contains 15 residues. V gave up 2 bases and J gave up 4 bases, with 12 bases separating them. CDR3 bases: TGTGCCAGCAGTTTAGTCGGGGCGGGAAATCAGCCCCAGCATTTT. Translating it yields CASSLVGAGNQPQHF.

The rearrangement joins TRBV14 to TRBJ2-2, with 12 nucleotides matching TRBD1. The CDR3 sequence is 16 residues long. The ends lost 2 bases at V and 6 bases at J; junction bases unmatched: 4. In germline, CDR1 is SGHDN, CDR2 FVKESK. DNA for the CDR3: TGTGCCAGCAGCCAACCGGGACAGGGGGCTTCCGGGGAGCTGTTTTTT. It specifies CASSQPGQGASGELFF.

The rearrangement uses TRBV29-1 and TRBJ2-3; 10 nucleotides line up with TRBD2. CDR3 length equals 17 residues. Germline CDR1 SQVTM, CDR2 ANQGSEA. After removal of 2 bases from V and 0 bases from J, the junction contained 8 bases not matched to a gene. The chain's CDR3 is CSVELAGAEVSTDTQYF. For the CDR3, the DNA is TGCAGCGTTGAACTAGCGGGGGCTGAAGTTAGCACAGATACGCAGTATTTT.

The V and J genes are TRBV7-2 and TRBJ1-5; D unclear. V lost 1 base, J lost 1 base, and 8 bases lay in between. The CDR3 length is 15 residues. Germline CDR1 SGHTA, CDR2 FQGNSA. DNA of the CDR3: TGTGCCAGCAGCTTAGAACAGTTAAGCAATCAGCCCCAGCATTTT. Residues: CASSLEQLSNQPQHF.